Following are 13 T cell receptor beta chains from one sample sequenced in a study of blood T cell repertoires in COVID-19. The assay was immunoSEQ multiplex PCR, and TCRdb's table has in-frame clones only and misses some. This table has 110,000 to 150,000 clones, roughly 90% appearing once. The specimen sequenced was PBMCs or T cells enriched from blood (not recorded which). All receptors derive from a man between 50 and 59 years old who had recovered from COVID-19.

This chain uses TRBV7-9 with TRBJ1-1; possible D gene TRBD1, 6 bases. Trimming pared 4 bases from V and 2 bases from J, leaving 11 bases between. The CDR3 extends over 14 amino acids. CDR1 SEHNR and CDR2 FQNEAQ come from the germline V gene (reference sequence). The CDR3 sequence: CASSSGGKNTEAFF. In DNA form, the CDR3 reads TGTGCCAGCAGCTCGGGGGGCAAAAACACTGAAGCTTTCTTT. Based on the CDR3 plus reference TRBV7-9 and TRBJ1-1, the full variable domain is DTGVSQNPRHKITKRGQNVTFRCDPISEHNRLYWYRQTLGQGPEFLTYFQNEAQLEKSRLLSDRFSAERPKGSFSTLEIQRTEQGDSAMYLCASSSGGKNTEAFFGQGTRLTVV.

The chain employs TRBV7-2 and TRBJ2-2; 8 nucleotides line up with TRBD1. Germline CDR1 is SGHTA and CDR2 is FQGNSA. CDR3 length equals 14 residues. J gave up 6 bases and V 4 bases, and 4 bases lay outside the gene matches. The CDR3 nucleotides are TGTGCCAGCAGCTACGACAGGGGTTCCGGGGAGCTGTTTTTT. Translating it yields CASSYDRGSGELFF. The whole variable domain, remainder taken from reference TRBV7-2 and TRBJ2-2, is GAGVSQSPSNKVTEKGKDVELRCDPISGHTALYWYRQSLGQGLEFLIYFQGNSAPDKSGLPSDRFSAERTGGSVSTLTIQRTQQEDSAVYLCASSYDRGSGELFFGEGSRLTVL.

The CDR3 DNA is TGTGCCAGCAGCGTAGGGAGCCTGGTGGCTGAAGCTTTCTTT. Residues: CASSVGSLVAEAFF. The rearrangement joins TRBV9 to TRBJ1-1, with unresolved D. CDR3 size: 14 residues. Germline-derived CDR1 and CDR2 are SGDLS and YYNGEE. Trimming took 0 bases from V and 6 from J, leaving 12 bases between them.

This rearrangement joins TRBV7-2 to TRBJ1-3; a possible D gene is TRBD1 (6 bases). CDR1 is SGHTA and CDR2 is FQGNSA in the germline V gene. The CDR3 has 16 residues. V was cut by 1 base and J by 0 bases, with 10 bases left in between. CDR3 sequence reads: CASSLGQGSSGNTIYF. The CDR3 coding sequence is TGTGCCAGCAGCTTAGGTCAGGGGAGCTCTGGAAACACCATATATTTT.

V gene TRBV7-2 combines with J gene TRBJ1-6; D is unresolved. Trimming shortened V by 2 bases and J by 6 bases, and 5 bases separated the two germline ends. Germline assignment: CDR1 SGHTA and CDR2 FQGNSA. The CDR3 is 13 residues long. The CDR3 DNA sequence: TGTGCCAGCAGCTTACACAGTAATTCACCCCTCCACTTT. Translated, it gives CASSLHSNSPLHF.

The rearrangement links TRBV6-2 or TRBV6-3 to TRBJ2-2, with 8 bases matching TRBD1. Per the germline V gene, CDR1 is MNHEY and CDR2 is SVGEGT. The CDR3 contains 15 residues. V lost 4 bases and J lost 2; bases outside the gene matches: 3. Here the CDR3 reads CASSWTGLNTGELFF. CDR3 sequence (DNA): TGTGCCAGCAGTTGGACAGGGTTAAACACCGGGGAGCTGTTTTTT.

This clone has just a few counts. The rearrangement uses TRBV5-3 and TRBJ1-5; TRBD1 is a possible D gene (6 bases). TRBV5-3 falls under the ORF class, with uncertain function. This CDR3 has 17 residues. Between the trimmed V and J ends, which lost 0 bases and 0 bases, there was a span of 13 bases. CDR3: CARSLGQASYSNQPQHF. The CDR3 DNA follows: TGTGCCAGAAGCTTGGGACAGGCCTCATATAGCAATCAGCCCCAGCATTTT.

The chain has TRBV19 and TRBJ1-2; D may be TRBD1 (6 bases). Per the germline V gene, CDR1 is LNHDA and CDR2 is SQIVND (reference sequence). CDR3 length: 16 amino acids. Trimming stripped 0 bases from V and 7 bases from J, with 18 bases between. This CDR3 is CASSIESGRGSRGYTF. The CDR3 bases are TGTGCCAGTAGTATAGAAAGTGGCAGGGGTTCCCGTGGCTACACCTTC.

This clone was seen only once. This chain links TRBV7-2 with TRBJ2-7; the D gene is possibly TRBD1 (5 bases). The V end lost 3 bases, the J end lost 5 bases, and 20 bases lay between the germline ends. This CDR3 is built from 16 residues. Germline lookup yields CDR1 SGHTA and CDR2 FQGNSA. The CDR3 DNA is TGTGCCAGCAGCTTTTTCCGAGACAGCATCAACGACGAGCAGTACTTC. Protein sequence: CASSFFRDSINDEQYF.

The CDR3 here is CATSDSERRSSYNEQFF. DNA for the CDR3: TGTGCCACCAGTGATTCGGAACGGAGAAGCTCCTACAATGAGCAGTTCTTC. The chain couples TRBV24-1 to TRBJ2-1; D is uncertain. In germline, CDR1 is KGHDR, CDR2 SFDVKD. CDR3 length: 17 amino acids. V was shortened by 2 bases and J by 0 bases, with 13 bases between the two germline ends.

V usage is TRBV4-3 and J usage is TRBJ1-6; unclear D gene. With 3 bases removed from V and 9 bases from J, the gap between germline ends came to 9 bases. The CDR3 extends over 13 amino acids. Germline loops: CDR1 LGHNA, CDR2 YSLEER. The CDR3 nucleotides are TGCGCCAGCAGCCAGCTAACGGTTTCACCCCTCCACTTT. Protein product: CASSQLTVSPLHF.

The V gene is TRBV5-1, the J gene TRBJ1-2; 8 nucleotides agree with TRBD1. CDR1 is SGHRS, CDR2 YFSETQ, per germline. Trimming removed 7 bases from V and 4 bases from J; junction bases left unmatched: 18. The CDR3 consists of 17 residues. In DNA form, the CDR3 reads TGCGCCAGCGGCGCCGGGACAGGAGATTTCATTTTCTATGGCTACACCTTC. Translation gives CASGAGTGDFIFYGYTF.

Written as DNA, the CDR3 is TGTGCCAGCCGACAGGGGGCTCGAGAGACCCAGTACTTC. Translation gives CASRQGARETQYF. This chain connects TRBV6-5 to TRBJ2-5, with TRBD1 matching over 10 bases. Germline-derived CDR1 and CDR2 are MNHEY and SVGAGI. The V gene end was trimmed by 8 bases and the J gene end by 4 bases; junction bases not matched to a gene: 4. This CDR3 has 13 residues.